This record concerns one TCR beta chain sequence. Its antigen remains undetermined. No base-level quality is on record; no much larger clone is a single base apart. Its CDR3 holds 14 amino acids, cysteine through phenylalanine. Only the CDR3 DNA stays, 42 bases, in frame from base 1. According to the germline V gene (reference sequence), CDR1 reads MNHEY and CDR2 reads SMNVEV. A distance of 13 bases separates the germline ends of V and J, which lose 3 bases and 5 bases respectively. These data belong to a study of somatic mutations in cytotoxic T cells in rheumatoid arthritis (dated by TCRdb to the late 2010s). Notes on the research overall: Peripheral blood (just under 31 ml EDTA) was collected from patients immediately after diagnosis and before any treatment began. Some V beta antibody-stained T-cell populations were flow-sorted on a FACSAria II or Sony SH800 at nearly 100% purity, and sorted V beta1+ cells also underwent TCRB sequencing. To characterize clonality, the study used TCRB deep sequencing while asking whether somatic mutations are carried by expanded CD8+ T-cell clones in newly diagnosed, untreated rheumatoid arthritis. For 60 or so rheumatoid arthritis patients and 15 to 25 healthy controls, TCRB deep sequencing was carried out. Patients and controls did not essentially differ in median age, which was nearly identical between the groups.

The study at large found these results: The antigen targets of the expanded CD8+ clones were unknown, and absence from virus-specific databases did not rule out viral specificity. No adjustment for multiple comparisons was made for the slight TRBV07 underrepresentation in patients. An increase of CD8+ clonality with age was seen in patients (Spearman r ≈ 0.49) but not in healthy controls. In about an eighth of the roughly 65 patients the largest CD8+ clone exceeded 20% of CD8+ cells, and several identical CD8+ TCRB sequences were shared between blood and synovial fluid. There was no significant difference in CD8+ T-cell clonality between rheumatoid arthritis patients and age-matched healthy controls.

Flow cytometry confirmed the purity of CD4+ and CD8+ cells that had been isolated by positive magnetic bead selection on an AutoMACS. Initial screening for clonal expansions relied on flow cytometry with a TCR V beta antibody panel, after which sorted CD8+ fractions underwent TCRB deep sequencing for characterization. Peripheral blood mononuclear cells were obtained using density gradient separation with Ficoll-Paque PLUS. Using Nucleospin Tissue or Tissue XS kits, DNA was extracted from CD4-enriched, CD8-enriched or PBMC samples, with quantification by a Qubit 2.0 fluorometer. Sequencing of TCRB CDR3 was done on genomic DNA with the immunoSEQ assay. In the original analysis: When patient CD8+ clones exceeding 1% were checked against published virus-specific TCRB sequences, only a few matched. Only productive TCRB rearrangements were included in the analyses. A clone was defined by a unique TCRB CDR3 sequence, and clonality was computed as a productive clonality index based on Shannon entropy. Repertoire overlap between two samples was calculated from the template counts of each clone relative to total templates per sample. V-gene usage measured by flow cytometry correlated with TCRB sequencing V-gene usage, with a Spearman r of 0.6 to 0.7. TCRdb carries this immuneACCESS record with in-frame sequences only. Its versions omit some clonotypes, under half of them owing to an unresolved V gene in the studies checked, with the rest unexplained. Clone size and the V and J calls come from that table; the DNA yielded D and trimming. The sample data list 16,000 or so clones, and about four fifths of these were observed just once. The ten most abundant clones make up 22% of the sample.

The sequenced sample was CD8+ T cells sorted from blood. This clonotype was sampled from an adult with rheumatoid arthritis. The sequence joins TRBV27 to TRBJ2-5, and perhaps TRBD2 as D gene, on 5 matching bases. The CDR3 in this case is CASSFGETGETQYF. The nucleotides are TGTGCCAGCAGTTTCGGAGAGACGGGGGAGACCCAGTACTTC.